This T cell receptor (beta chain) comes out of a study of blood T cell repertoires in COVID-19. Sequenced by immunoSEQ multiplex PCR; TCRdb stores in-frame clones only, minus some. The table has under 200,000 clones, 84% seen once. This clone has more than one count but fewer than ten. Germline CDR1 is SGHDT and CDR2 is YYEEEE. The CDR3 is 12 residues long. With 4 bases removed from V and 8 bases from J, the gap between germline ends came to 12 bases. Seattle enrolled patients during active infection and tracked them longitudinally. This chain links TRBV5-6 with TRBJ1-2, with D uncertain. The sample was peripheral blood. This TCR derives from a woman of 80 years or more with COVID-19, enrolled during active disease. CDR3 bases: TGTGCCAGCAGCCACTCCCCTACGGGCTACACCTTC. Its translation is CASSHSPTGYTF.